Listed below are T cell receptor beta chains from one sample, sequenced in a study of regulatory T cells in long-lasting Graves disease. Using its own MiXCR run on the multiplex PCR reads, TCRdb lists one record per CDR3 protein. Here the sample spans around 480,000 distinct CDR3 sequences, 16% being singletons. This same sample was also part of a study on T cells in Graves' hyperthyroidism and ophthalmopathy.

This specimen was peripheral blood mononuclear cells (PBMCs), taken at new diagnosis, from a patient treated with antithyroid drugs. The receptors stem from a woman aged 35 to 60 with Graves disease. The CDR3 runs from the conserved cysteine through the conserved F or W. D genes are given only for firm matches. A clone size is listed for some rows: how often the clone was seen (once, few, many), or a class if it is expanded.

CDR3 DNA: TGCAGTGCCAACCACCCCAAAGCGGGGGCATCCTACAATGAGCAGTTCTTC; CDR3 protein: CSANHPKAGASYNEQFF; J gene: TRBJ2-1; V gene: TRBV20-1; CDR3 length: 17; clone size: many; D gene: TRBD2
CDR3 DNA: TGTGCCAGCAGCTACATGGACGTATCCTACGAGCAGTACTTC; CDR3 protein: CASSYMDVSYEQYF; J gene: TRBJ2-7; V gene: TRBV7-9; CDR3 length: 14; clone size: NA; D gene: NA
CDR3 DNA: TGTGCCAGCAGCTGGGGACAGGGGGCGAGCGTTGAAGCTTTCTTT; CDR3 protein: CASSWGQGASVEAFF; J gene: TRBJ1-1; V gene: TRBV3-1; CDR3 length: 15; clone size: NA; D gene: TRBD1
CDR3 DNA: TGTGCCAGCACCCTAGGGACAACGAGCTATGGCTACACCTTC; CDR3 protein: CASTLGTTSYGYTF; J gene: TRBJ1-2; V gene: TRBV6-1; CDR3 length: 14; clone size: NA; D gene: NA
CDR3 DNA: TGTGCCAGCAGCCTGAGCGGGGGGTCCTACAATGAGCAGTTCTTC; CDR3 protein: CASSLSGGSYNEQFF; J gene: TRBJ2-1; V gene: TRBV12-3/TRBV12-4; CDR3 length: 15; clone size: many; D gene: TRBD2
CDR3 DNA: TGTGCCAGCAGTTACGGCGACACCTTGAATGAGCAGTTCTTC; CDR3 protein: CASSYGDTLNEQFF; J gene: TRBJ2-1; V gene: TRBV6-9; CDR3 length: 14; clone size: few; D gene: NA
CDR3 DNA: TGTGCCAGCAGCCAGGGGCAGCACACTGAAGCTTTCTTT; CDR3 protein: CASSQGQHTEAFF; J gene: TRBJ1-1; V gene: TRBV7-9; CDR3 length: 13; clone size: many; D gene: NA
CDR3 DNA: TGTGCCTGGGCCTCGGCCGACTATCAGCCCCAGCATTTT; CDR3 protein: CAWASADYQPQHF; J gene: TRBJ1-5; V gene: TRBV30; CDR3 length: 13; clone size: few; D gene: NA
CDR3 DNA: TGTGCCAGCTCATCCTGGGACAGGGGAGACTACGAGCAGTACTTC; CDR3 protein: CASSSWDRGDYEQYF; J gene: TRBJ2-7; V gene: TRBV18; CDR3 length: 15; clone size: NA; D gene: TRBD1
CDR3 DNA: TGTGCCAGCACCCTCACACGTCAATATAGACCCGACATAGGAGGCTACACCTTC; CDR3 protein: CASTLTRQYRPDIGGYTF; J gene: TRBJ1-2; V gene: TRBV5-5; CDR3 length: 18; clone size: NA; D gene: NA
CDR3 DNA: TGTGCCAGCAGTTTACAGGCAGGGGGCGGTGGCTACACCTTC; CDR3 protein: CASSLQAGGGGYTF; J gene: TRBJ1-2; V gene: TRBV28; CDR3 length: 14; clone size: many; D gene: TRBD1
CDR3 DNA: TGTGCCAGCAGCTTGACAAACTGGGGTGAAAAACTGTTTTTT; CDR3 protein: CASSLTNWGEKLFF; J gene: TRBJ1-4; V gene: TRBV6-1; CDR3 length: 14; clone size: NA; D gene: NA
CDR3 DNA: TGTGCCACCAGCAGGGACTGGGCCACGGAGTCTGGAAACACCATATATTTT; CDR3 protein: CATSRDWATESGNTIYF; J gene: TRBJ1-3; V gene: TRBV15; CDR3 length: 17; clone size: many; D gene: NA
CDR3 DNA: TGCGCCAGCAGCGCGGGACAGGCGAAAGAGACCCAGTACTTC; CDR3 protein: CASSAGQAKETQYF; J gene: TRBJ2-5; V gene: TRBV5-1; CDR3 length: 14; clone size: few; D gene: TRBD1
CDR3 DNA: TGTGCCAGCAGCTTAGAACGTTCTAGCTCGGCGCAGTATTTT; CDR3 protein: CASSLERSSSAQYF; J gene: TRBJ2-3; V gene: TRBV11-3; CDR3 length: 14; clone size: many; D gene: NA
CDR3 DNA: TGTGCCAGCAGTCGGACAGGGGTTAACTATGGCTACACCTTC; CDR3 protein: CASSRTGVNYGYTF; J gene: TRBJ1-2; V gene: TRBV2; CDR3 length: 14; clone size: many; D gene: TRBD1
CDR3 DNA: TGTGCCAGCAGCTCCCTGGGGGAAGATACGCAGTATTTT; CDR3 protein: CASSSLGEDTQYF; J gene: TRBJ2-3; V gene: TRBV7-3; CDR3 length: 13; clone size: few; D gene: NA
CDR3 DNA: TGTGCCAGCAGTGGGGGCGAAGGTTCAGGGTTCAATCAGCCCCAGCATTTT; CDR3 protein: CASSGGEGSGFNQPQHF; J gene: TRBJ1-5; V gene: TRBV6-2/TRBV6-3; CDR3 length: 17; clone size: many; D gene: NA
CDR3 DNA: TGCAGCTCCCGTCCCGGGTCGCGAAACGATGAGCAGTTCTTC; CDR3 protein: CSSRPGSRNDEQFF; J gene: TRBJ2-1; V gene: TRBV29-1; CDR3 length: 14; clone size: many; D gene: NA
CDR3 DNA: TGTGCCAGCAGCCCACAAAGGACACTGAACACTGAAGCTTTCTTT; CDR3 protein: CASSPQRTLNTEAFF; J gene: TRBJ1-1; V gene: TRBV5-5; CDR3 length: 15; clone size: NA; D gene: NA
CDR3 DNA: TGTGCCAGCAGCTTAGCCAGGGAACAGCCCCAGCATTTT; CDR3 protein: CASSLAREQPQHF; J gene: TRBJ1-5; V gene: TRBV7-2; CDR3 length: 13; clone size: NA; D gene: NA
CDR3 DNA: TGTGCCAGCAGCTCGAAGCTCCACACATCCATCGTTGAGCAGTTCTTC; CDR3 protein: CASSSKLHTSIVEQFF; J gene: TRBJ2-1; V gene: TRBV6-1; CDR3 length: 16; clone size: few; D gene: NA
CDR3 DNA: TGTGCCAGCAGCCGGATGAACACTGAAGCTTTCTTT; CDR3 protein: CASSRMNTEAFF; J gene: TRBJ1-1; V gene: TRBV3-1; CDR3 length: 12; clone size: many; D gene: NA
CDR3 DNA: TGTGCCAGTGGACTGGGGGACACTGAAGCTTTCTTT; CDR3 protein: CASGLGDTEAFF; J gene: TRBJ1-1; V gene: TRBV2; CDR3 length: 12; clone size: many; D gene: NA
CDR3 DNA: TGTGCCAGCAGTTTATCGAGGCCCAGGGTCGGAGGCTACGAGCAGTACTTC; CDR3 protein: CASSLSRPRVGGYEQYF; J gene: TRBJ2-7; V gene: TRBV27; CDR3 length: 17; clone size: many; D gene: NA
CDR3 DNA: TGTGCCACCAGCAGAGATCTTAGCGGAGCCTACAATGAGCAGTTCTTC; CDR3 protein: CATSRDLSGAYNEQFF; J gene: TRBJ2-1; V gene: TRBV15; CDR3 length: 16; clone size: many; D gene: NA
CDR3 DNA: TGTGCCGTCCGAGGAGGGGGGCCGCTCGGGTGGGAGACCCAGTACTTC; CDR3 protein: CAVRGGGPLGWETQYF; J gene: TRBJ2-5; V gene: TRBV6-1; CDR3 length: 16; clone size: few; D gene: NA
CDR3 DNA: TGTGCCAGCAGCTACAGGCCCTACGGCGCTGAAGCTTTCTTT; CDR3 protein: CASSYRPYGAEAFF; J gene: TRBJ1-1; V gene: TRBV4-2; CDR3 length: 14; clone size: few; D gene: NA
CDR3 DNA: TGTGCCAGCAGTGACCCCGGAACAGGGGACTATGGCTACACCTTC; CDR3 protein: CASSDPGTGDYGYTF; J gene: TRBJ1-2; V gene: TRBV25-1; CDR3 length: 15; clone size: few; D gene: TRBD1
CDR3 DNA: TGTGCCAGCAGTGAAGGCCAGAGGGACACTGAAGCTTTCTTT; CDR3 protein: CASSEGQRDTEAFF; J gene: TRBJ1-1; V gene: TRBV6-1; CDR3 length: 14; clone size: NA; D gene: NA
CDR3 DNA: TGTGCCAGCAGCGCCGGGACCGACGGAAACACCATATATTTT; CDR3 protein: CASSAGTDGNTIYF; J gene: TRBJ1-3; V gene: TRBV11-2; CDR3 length: 14; clone size: many; D gene: NA
CDR3 DNA: TGTGCCAGCAGCCCGCCCGACAGAGACAATGAAAAACTGTTTTTT; CDR3 protein: CASSPPDRDNEKLFF; J gene: TRBJ1-4; V gene: TRBV7-9; CDR3 length: 15; clone size: many; D gene: NA
CDR3 DNA: TGTGCCAGCTCACCAACGGAAACGGCTACGCAGTATTTT; CDR3 protein: CASSPTETATQYF; J gene: TRBJ2-3; V gene: TRBV18; CDR3 length: 13; clone size: many; D gene: NA
CDR3 DNA: TGTGCCAGCAGCTTAACCCCGGGACTAGCTGAGACCCAGTACTTC; CDR3 protein: CASSLTPGLAETQYF; J gene: TRBJ2-5; V gene: TRBV7-2; CDR3 length: 15; clone size: NA; D gene: TRBD2
CDR3 DNA: TGTGCCAGCTGCGGGACTACGGGTCCCGCGAACACCGGGGAGCTGTTTTTT; CDR3 protein: CASCGTTGPANTGELFF; J gene: TRBJ2-2; V gene: TRBV6-1; CDR3 length: 17; clone size: NA; D gene: TRBD2
CDR3 DNA: TGTGCCAGTAGTCTGTACACCGGGACAGGGGGAAACACCATATATTTT; CDR3 protein: CASSLYTGTGGNTIYF; J gene: TRBJ1-3; V gene: TRBV19; CDR3 length: 16; clone size: NA; D gene: TRBD1
CDR3 DNA: TGCAGTGCTCGCACCGGGACAGGCCCTCTCGAGCAGTACTTC; CDR3 protein: CSARTGTGPLEQYF; J gene: TRBJ2-7; V gene: TRBV20-1; CDR3 length: 14; clone size: many; D gene: TRBD1
CDR3 DNA: TGTGCCAGCAGCCAAGTCCGGGACAGTGAAGCTTTCTTT; CDR3 protein: CASSQVRDSEAFF; J gene: TRBJ1-1; V gene: TRBV3-1; CDR3 length: 13; clone size: many; D gene: TRBD1
CDR3 DNA: TGTGCCAGCAGCCCGGACGGCTCGCGGGGCGAGCAGCTCTTC; CDR3 protein: CASSPDGSRGEQLF; J gene: TRBJ2-1; V gene: TRBV11-1; CDR3 length: 14; clone size: NA; D gene: NA
CDR3 DNA: TGTGCCAGCAGTTTAGCGACCGGGACAAACACTGAAGCTTTCTTT; CDR3 protein: CASSLATGTNTEAFF; J gene: TRBJ1-1; V gene: TRBV12-3/TRBV12-4; CDR3 length: 15; clone size: many; D gene: NA
CDR3 DNA: TGCGCCAGCACCTACGGACGGTACACAGATACGCAGTATTTT; CDR3 protein: CASTYGRYTDTQYF; J gene: TRBJ2-3; V gene: TRBV5-1; CDR3 length: 14; clone size: many; D gene: NA
CDR3 DNA: TGTGCCAGCATTTATTACAATGAGCAGTTCTTC; CDR3 protein: CASIYYNEQFF; J gene: TRBJ2-1; V gene: TRBV2; CDR3 length: 11; clone size: many; D gene: NA
CDR3 DNA: TGTGCCAGCAGCTTAGCGTATGGGGAGAGGAATCAGCCCCAGCATTTT; CDR3 protein: CASSLAYGERNQPQHF; J gene: TRBJ1-5; V gene: TRBV7-9; CDR3 length: 16; clone size: many; D gene: NA
CDR3 DNA: TGTGCCAGCAGCCAAGTCCAGGGAACCTATGGCTACACCTTC; CDR3 protein: CASSQVQGTYGYTF; J gene: TRBJ1-2; V gene: TRBV3-1; CDR3 length: 14; clone size: NA; D gene: NA
CDR3 DNA: TGTGCCAGCAGTGTCCAGGGGGCGGCAGATACGCAGTATTTT; CDR3 protein: CASSVQGAADTQYF; J gene: TRBJ2-3; V gene: TRBV6-2/TRBV6-3; CDR3 length: 14; clone size: many; D gene: TRBD1
CDR3 DNA: TGTGCTAGTGGTCTGGACAGCTATGGCTACACCTTC; CDR3 protein: CASGLDSYGYTF; J gene: TRBJ1-2; V gene: TRBV12-5; CDR3 length: 12; clone size: many; D gene: NA
CDR3 DNA: TGTGCCAGCAGTTCCTTCGGACTGCAGTTCTTC; CDR3 protein: CASSSFGLQFF; J gene: TRBJ2-1; V gene: TRBV27; CDR3 length: 11; clone size: few; D gene: NA
CDR3 DNA: TGTGCCAGCAGCGAAGGGGGGAGGGCGGCTAATGAAAAACTGTTTTTT; CDR3 protein: CASSEGGRAANEKLFF; J gene: TRBJ1-4; V gene: TRBV9; CDR3 length: 16; clone size: NA; D gene: NA